The present entry profiles one T cell receptor beta chain with its context. The antigen is not known. This sample stems from a study of beta chain features in type 1 diabetes. General study points: For patients, the naive, central memory and Treg TCRB repertoires appeared more alike than for healthy donors. All four CD4+ subsets from Type 1 diabetes patients carried moderately but significantly shorter TCRB CDR3s.

The germline V gene encodes CDR1 LNHDA and CDR2 SQIVND (reference sequence). V was clipped by 6 bases and J by 2 bases, with 14 bases between them. The CDR3 is made up of 16 amino acids. Researchers reported sorting CD4+ naive, central memory, regulatory and stem cell-like memory cells via CD45RO/CCR7/CD25/CD127/CD95/CD27. The whole isolated RNA underwent reverse transcription, so sequencing captured expressed TCRB transcripts. Deep immunoSEQ sequencing covered naive, central memory and regulatory T cell samples. TCRdb keeps only in-frame clones here, not all; method: immunoSEQ multiplex PCR. The data show over 700,000 clones, 15% to 20% seen once.

The sample taken for sequencing was naive CD4+ T cells from blood. The chain recombines TRBV19 with TRBJ2-6; possible D gene TRBD2, 6 bases. The receptor's source is a woman aged 18-29 years in good health. This CDR3 is CASRPPWTTGANVLTF. CDR3 coding DNA: TGTGCCAGTAGACCCCCATGGACTACTGGGGCCAACGTCCTGACTTTC.